This T cell receptor (beta chain) was captured in a study of blood T cell repertoires in COVID-19. Study-wide background: There were acute and convalescent COVID-19 samples, and they came from the United States, Italy and Spain. Nucleic acid was either cDNA or gDNA, and it came from T cells, B-cell-depleted T cells, or PBMCs.

TCRdb's copy holds only in-frame clones and misses some; the assay was immunoSEQ multiplex PCR. This table holds roughly 260,000 clones, 87% found once. Participant ages covered roughly 18 to 89 years across approximately 25 US areas. Each participant's cohort was designated according to participant-reported clinical history. Germline assignment: CDR1 SGHTA and CDR2 FQGTGA. The CDR3 is 17 residues long. V gave up 5 bases and J gave up 0 bases, with 14 bases separating them. Specimen: PBMCs or T cells enriched from blood (not recorded which). This sequence originates from a woman in her thirties with acute COVID-19. This chain uses TRBV7-3 with TRBJ2-6; unclear D gene. Here the CDR3 DNA reads TGTGCCAGCAGCCAGGATTCCCCACCCTCTGGGGCCAACGTCCTGACTTTC. Translating it yields CASSQDSPPSGANVLTF.